The 5 T cell receptor beta chains below all came from one sample that was sequenced in a study of human T cells and chemical hapten exposure. Indicated time point: pre-sensitization, week 0. Sample treatment: therapeutic diphenylcyclopropenone sensitization with weekly scalp DPC. One entry per CDR3 protein results from TCRdb running MiXCR on the RACE reads. The sample shows under 70,000 distinct CDR3 sequences, about 11% of them seen only once. The sequences come from whole blood, collected in connection with sensitization to the hapten diphenylcyclopropenone (DPC). Receptor source: a woman aged 40-49 years with alopecia areata. Some clones in this sample may be carry-over from other donors' samples.

V gene TRBV20-1 combines with J gene TRBJ2-6; weak D call: TRBD2 (5 bases). Trimming took 5 bases from V and 1 from J, leaving 9 bases between them. This CDR3 region has 14 residues. Per germline, CDR1 DFQATT and CDR2 SNEGSKA (reference sequence). The CDR3, as DNA: TGCAGTGCTTTCCCGGGATCTGGGGCCAACGTCCTGACTTTC. Protein: CSAFPGSGANVLTF.

This clonotype was counted between two and nine times. J is TRBJ2-7 and V is TRBV20-1; D is undetermined. This CDR3 is built from 12 residues. Per the germline V gene, CDR1 is DFQATT and CDR2 is SNEGSKA (reference sequence). V was clipped by 0 bases and J by 5 bases, with 8 bases between them. CDR3: CSARDVRNEQYF. The CDR3 DNA reads TGCAGTGCTAGAGATGTCAGGAACGAGCAGTACTTC.

This chain uses TRBV28 with TRBJ1-5; no clear D. With 6 bases removed from V and 3 bases from J, the gap between germline ends came to 12 bases. The CDR3 runs to 14 residues. CDR1 MDHEN and CDR2 SYDVKM come from the germline V gene. The CDR3 sequence: CASRAGAANQPQHF. Written as DNA, the CDR3 is TGTGCCAGCAGAGCAGGCGCAGCCAATCAGCCCCAGCATTTT.

The chain uses TRBV25-1 and TRBJ2-3, with TRBD2 matching over 12 bases. CDR3 size: 17 residues. The ends lost 3 bases at V and 1 base at J; junction bases unmatched: 5. CDR1 MGHDK and CDR2 SYGVNS come from the germline V gene. CDR3 DNA sequence: TGTGCCAGCAGTGATCCTCCTAGCGGGAGGGGCACAGATACGCAGTATTTT. This codes for CASSDPPSGRGTDTQYF. Complete variable domain (other parts from reference TRBV25-1 and TRBJ2-3): EADIYQTPRYLVIGTGKKITLECSQTMGHDKMYWYQQDPGMELHLIHYSYGVNSTEKGDLSSESTVSRIRTEHFPLTLESARPSHTSQYLCASSDPPSGRGTDTQYFGPGTRLTVL.

This clonotype was counted a few times. The chain is built from TRBV18 and TRBJ2-7; 11 positions agree with TRBD2. The germline V gene has CDR1 KGHSH and CDR2 LQKENI. This CDR3 comprises 16 residues. Trimming took 0 bases from V and 1 from J; bases not matched to a gene: 2. The DNA for the CDR3 is TGTGCCAGCTCACCACCGACTAGCGGGACTTCCTACGAGCAGTACTTC. It specifies CASSPPTSGTSYEQYF.